This note documents a single T cell receptor (beta chain) sequence. Its specificity is not known. This sample stems from a study of siplizumab effects on memory and regulatory T cells. Sequenced by immunoSEQ multiplex PCR; TCRdb stores in-frame clones only, minus some. The sample includes about 120,000 clones, just over 90% of them seen just once. Study-level findings and limits: The diversity of naive T cells seemed greater than that of memory cells, and their alloresponse contribution seemed major.

With 4 bases removed from V and 0 bases from J, the gap between germline ends came to 11 bases. Germline V lookup: CDR1 SGDLS, CDR2 YYNGEE. The CDR3 is 15 amino acids. The chain is built from TRBV9 and TRBJ2-1; a weak D match, TRBD2 (6 bases). The specimen was non-Treg CD4+ T cells sorted from blood. The source is a human donor in good health. CDR3 region: CASSPTSSSYNEQFF. The CDR3 coding sequence is TGTGCCAGCAGCCCTACTAGCTCCTCCTACAATGAGCAGTTCTTC. The variable domain in full, with the rest retrieved from reference TRBV9 and TRBJ2-1, is DSGVTQTPKHLITATGQRVTLRCSPRSGDLSVYWYQQSLDQGLQFLIQYYNGEERAKGNILERFSAQQFPDLHSELNLSSLELGDSALYFCASSPTSSSYNEQFFGPGTRLTVL.